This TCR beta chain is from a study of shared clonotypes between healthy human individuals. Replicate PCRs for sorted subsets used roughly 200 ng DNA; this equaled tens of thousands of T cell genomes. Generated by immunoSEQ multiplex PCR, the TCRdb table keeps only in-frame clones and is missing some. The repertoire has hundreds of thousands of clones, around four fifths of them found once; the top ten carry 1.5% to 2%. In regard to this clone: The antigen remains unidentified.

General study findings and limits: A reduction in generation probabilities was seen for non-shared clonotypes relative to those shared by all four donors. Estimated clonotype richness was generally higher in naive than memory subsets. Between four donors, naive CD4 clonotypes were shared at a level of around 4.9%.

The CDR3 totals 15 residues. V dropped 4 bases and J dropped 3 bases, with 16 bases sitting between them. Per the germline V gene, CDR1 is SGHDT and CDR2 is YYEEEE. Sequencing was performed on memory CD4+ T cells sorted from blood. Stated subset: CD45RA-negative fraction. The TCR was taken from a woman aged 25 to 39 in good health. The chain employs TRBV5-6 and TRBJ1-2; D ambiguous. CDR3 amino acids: CASSPRAVSYYGYTF. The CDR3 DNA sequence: TGTGCCAGCAGCCCCCGAGCAGTCTCTTACTATGGCTACACCTTC.